This TCR beta chain is drawn from a study of T cells in Graves' hyperthyroidism and ophthalmopathy. Notes on the study in general: Ophthalmopathy was predicted by the model a median of approximately 6 months ahead of onset.

Turning to this clonotype: Its target is unknown.

The germline CDR1 and CDR2 sequences are GTSNPN and SVGIG (reference sequence). V was pared by 4 bases and J by 3 bases, with 7 bases of the junction left unmatched. This CDR3 region has 14 residues. RNA transcripts provided the source from which TCR beta CDR3 regions were amplified. A set of HTBI primers served as the primers for a first-round RT-PCR of the TCR CDR3. MiXCR, applied by TCRdb to the multiplex PCR reads, yields one record per CDR3 protein. The table includes about 250,000 distinct CDR3 sequences, roughly a quarter detected once. Uncontrolled infection, other autoimmune disease, pregnancy or lactation excluded patients. Fresh peripheral blood, about 9.3 ml, yielded the PBMCs.

The specimen sequenced was blood. The sequence was collected from a woman in her 40s with Graves' ophthalmopathy. V is TRBV30 and J is TRBJ2-7, with 9 bases lining up with TRBD1. CDR3 sequence: CAWTPGTGFYEQYF. The DNA of the CDR3 is TGTGCCTGGACCCCCGGGACAGGGTTCTACGAGCAGTACTTC. The entire variable domain, with the rest obtained from reference TRBV30 and TRBJ2-7, is as follows: SQTIHQWPATLVQPVGSPLSLECTVEGTSNPNLYWYRQAAGRGLQLLFYSVGIGQISSEVPQNLSASRPQDRQFILSSKKLLLSDSGFYLCAWTPGTGFYEQYFGPGTRLTVT.